This record looks at one TCR beta chain sequence and its context. Researchers ran the PCR with 60 Vbeta and 13 Jbeta primers. The assay was immunoSEQ multiplex PCR, and TCRdb's table has in-frame clones only and misses some. Here the sample spans under 200,000 clones, 82% being singletons. This specimen belongs to a study of cytomegalovirus exposure and HLA in healthy donors. Whole-study context: Of more than 350 genotyped donors, about 80% clustered with self-reported Caucasian donors.

The germline CDR1 and CDR2 sequences are MDHEN and SYDVKM. V was shortened by 7 bases and J by 3 bases, with 13 bases between the two germline ends. The CDR3 spans 14 residues. The J gene is TRBJ1-5, the V gene TRBV28; possibly TRBD1 for D (6 bases). The sample comprised PBMCs. This clonotype originated in a girl aged 10 to 17 in good health and CMV-seropositive. The CDR3 region is CASTLGQINQPQHF. The CDR3 DNA reads TGTGCCAGCACCCTGGGACAAATCAATCAGCCCCAGCATTTT.